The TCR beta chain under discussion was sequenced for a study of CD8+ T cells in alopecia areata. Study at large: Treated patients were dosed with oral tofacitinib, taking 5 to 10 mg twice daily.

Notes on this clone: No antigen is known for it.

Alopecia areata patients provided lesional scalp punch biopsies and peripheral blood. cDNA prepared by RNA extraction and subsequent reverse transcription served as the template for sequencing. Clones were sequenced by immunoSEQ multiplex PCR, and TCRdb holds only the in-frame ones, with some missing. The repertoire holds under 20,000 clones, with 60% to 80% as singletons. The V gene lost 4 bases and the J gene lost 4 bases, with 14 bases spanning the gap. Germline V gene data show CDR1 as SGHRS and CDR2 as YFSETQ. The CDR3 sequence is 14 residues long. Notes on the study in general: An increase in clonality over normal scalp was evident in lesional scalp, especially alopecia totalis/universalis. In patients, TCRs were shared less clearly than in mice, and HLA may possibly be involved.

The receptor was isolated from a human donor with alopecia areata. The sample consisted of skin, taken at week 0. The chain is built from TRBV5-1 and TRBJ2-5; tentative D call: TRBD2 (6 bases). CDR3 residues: CASSPRLDRETQYF. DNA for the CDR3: TGCGCCAGCAGCCCCAGACTAGATCGAGAGACCCAGTACTTC.